These T cell receptor beta chains were read from a single sample in a study of T cells in Graves' hyperthyroidism and ophthalmopathy. TCRdb called the multiplex PCR reads again in MiXCR, with one record for every CDR3 protein. Here the sample spans over 500,000 distinct CDR3 sequences, around 15% being singletons. The specimen was blood. These receptor sequences come from a woman aged 25 to 39 with Graves' ophthalmopathy. Both conserved end residues are part of each CDR3. D genes are given only for firm matches. A clone size is listed for some rows: how often the clone was seen (once, few, many), or a class if it is expanded.

abundance	v_gene	d_gene	j_gene	CDR3nt	CDR3aa
many	TRBV7-2	TRBD2	TRBJ2-7	TGTGCCAGCAGCCGGACCGGGACTAGCGTCGAGCAGTACTTC	CASSRTGTSVEQYF
once	TRBV7-9	.	TRBJ2-7	TGTGCCAGCAGCCCGCATGGGGAGCAGTACTTC	CASSPHGEQYF
many	TRBV5-1	TRBD2	TRBJ2-2	TGCGCCAGCAGCACACCGGGACTACAGAACACCGGGGAGCTGTTTTTT	CASSTPGLQNTGELFF
many	TRBV27	TRBD2	TRBJ2-7	TGTGCCAGCAGTTTAAAGACTAGCGGGAGCGACGAGCAGTACTTC	CASSLKTSGSDEQYF
few	TRBV6-1	.	TRBJ1-4	TGTGCCAGCAGTTCTCCGGGCCCCCAGAGGAAACTGTTTTTT	CASSSPGPQRKLFF
many	TRBV11-2	TRBD2	TRBJ2-7	TGTGCCAGCAGCTATCCCGGGACTAGCGGACCCTACGAGCAGTACTTC	CASSYPGTSGPYEQYF
.	TRBV12-3/TRBV12-4	.	TRBJ2-6	TGTGCCAGCAGTTTTTCCCTCGGGGGAGCTGGGGCCAACGTCCTGACTTTC	CASSFSLGGAGANVLTF
many	TRBV28	.	TRBJ2-1	TGTGCCAGCAGTGTCCGGGACTCAAGGAATGAGCAGTTCTTC	CASSVRDSRNEQFF
many	TRBV5-1	.	TRBJ1-1	TGCGCCAGCAGCTTGGGGACAGCGCCGAACACTGAAGCTTTCTTT	CASSLGTAPNTEAFF
few	TRBV6-1	TRBD1	TRBJ2-1	TGTGCCAGCAGTCCTAACACAGGGGGGCCGTACAATGAGCAGTTCTTC	CASSPNTGGPYNEQFF
.	TRBV4-2	.	TRBJ2-3	TGTGCCAGCAGCCAAGAAGGCGGCAGGCTCACAGATACGCAGTATTTT	CASSQEGGRLTDTQYF
many	TRBV14	.	TRBJ2-1	TGTGCCAGCAGCCAGATGGATGAGCAGTTCTTC	CASSQMDEQFF
few	TRBV20-1	.	TRBJ2-5	TGCAGTGCTAGCGTAGAACGTGGCACCCAGTACTTC	CSASVERGTQYF
many	TRBV28	.	TRBJ2-1	TGTGCCAGCAGTTTGGAGGGGGCAGTCAACAATGAGCAGTTCTTC	CASSLEGAVNNEQFF
many	TRBV6-1	TRBD1	TRBJ1-2	TGTGCCAGCAGTGCGACAGGGGGCTATGGCTACACCTTC	CASSATGGYGYTF
many	TRBV29-1	TRBD2	TRBJ2-1	TGCAGCGTAGATACTAGCGGGAGGAATGAGCAGTTCTTC	CSVDTSGRNEQFF
many	TRBV20-1	.	TRBJ2-7	TGCAGTGCTAGAGATGGGGTCGAGCAGTACTTC	CSARDGVEQYF
.	TRBV25-1	TRBD2	TRBJ2-1	TGTGCCAGCAGCGACTCCCTAGCGGAAACCAACAATGAGCAGTTCTTC	CASSDSLAETNNEQFF
.	TRBV27	.	TRBJ2-2	TGTGCCAGCAGTTCATTTGGGGACGGGGAGCTGTTTTTT	CASSSFGDGELFF
.	TRBV4-2	.	TRBJ2-5	TGTGCCAGCAGCCTAAGAGAGGGACAACAAGAGACCCAGTACTTC	CASSLREGQQETQYF
many	TRBV7-2	.	TRBJ2-1	TGTGCCAGCAGCTTTTATTCGGGAGTGGGTTACAATGAGCAGTTCTTC	CASSFYSGVGYNEQFF
.	TRBV27	TRBD2	TRBJ2-5	TGTGCCAGCTCGGGACTAGCGGGAGGGCCGGGTGAGACCCAGTACTTC	CASSGLAGGPGETQYF
many	TRBV20-1	TRBD1	TRBJ2-5	TGCAGTGCTGGATACAGGGGGAGCGGGGAGACCCAGTACTTC	CSAGYRGSGETQYF
.	TRBV7-3	TRBD2	TRBJ2-1	TGTGCCAGCAGCACCCACCAGGCGGGAGGTTCGAATGAGCAGTTCTTC	CASSTHQAGGSNEQFF
many	TRBV6-5	TRBD1	TRBJ2-7	TGTGCCAGCAGTTACCGGGACAGCTCCTACGAGCAGTACTTC	CASSYRDSSYEQYF
few	TRBV9	.	TRBJ2-2	TGTGCCAGCAGCGACCCACCCCGAGGCACCGGGGAGCTGTTTTTT	CASSDPPRGTGELFF
few	TRBV27	TRBD1	TRBJ2-2	TGTGCCAGCACCTGGACAGGGACCGGGGAGCTGTTTTTT	CASTWTGTGELFF
many	TRBV20-1	TRBD2	TRBJ2-1	TGCAGTGCTAGTCCGACTAGCGGGAGTAGCGAGCAGTTCTTC	CSASPTSGSSEQFF
many	TRBV7-2	.	TRBJ1-2	TGTGCCAGCAGCGGCTCAGGGAAGTACTATGGCTACACCTTC	CASSGSGKYYGYTF
many	TRBV4-3	.	TRBJ1-4	TGCGCCAGCAGCCAAGATCGGGATGAAGTGGATGAAAAACTGTTTTTT	CASSQDRDEVDEKLFF
many	TRBV20-1	TRBD1	TRBJ2-3	TGCACCGGGGGACAGGGCACAGATACGCAGTATTTT	CTGGQGTDTQYF
many	TRBV27	TRBD2	TRBJ2-7	TGTGCCAGCAGTTTTTCGCCGGTAGGCGGGGGGGAGCAGTACTTC	CASSFSPVGGGEQYF
few	TRBV30	.	TRBJ2-7	TGTGCCTGGAGGGGGGGGCGGGACAGGTCCTCCTACGAGCAGTACTTC	CAWRGGRDRSSYEQYF
many	TRBV20-1	.	TRBJ1-5	TGCAGTGCTAGTCCGGGGTTCAGCAATCAGCCCCAGCATTTT	CSASPGFSNQPQHF
.	TRBV29-1	.	TRBJ2-7	TGCAGCGTTGAAACAATAAGCTCCTACGAGCAGTACTTC	CSVETISSYEQYF
many	TRBV20-1	TRBD2	TRBJ2-3	TGCAGTGGCCAGCGGGGGCAAACACCCACAGATACGCAGTATTTT	CSGQRGQTPTDTQYF
few	TRBV7-3	.	TRBJ2-3	TGTGCCAGCAGCTGGACTACTTCCACAGATACGCAGTATTTT	CASSWTTSTDTQYF